The 29 T cell receptor beta chains presented below share a single source sample, sequenced in a study of T-cell memory formation after mild COVID-19. TCRdb itself ran the 5' RACE reads through MiXCR, one entry per CDR3 protein. The sample lists hundreds of thousands of distinct CDR3 sequences; 20% to 25% were seen once. The sequenced material came from PBMCs or a T cell subset sorted from them (not recorded which). All receptors come from an adult woman who had mild COVID-19 (a few samples of this study predate the infection). Cell type and time point are not known.

The V call is TRBV5-5, the J call TRBJ1-5, with D unclear. Per the germline V gene, CDR1 is SGHKS and CDR2 is YYEKEE (reference sequence). The CDR3 covers 12 residues. Trimming removed 1 base at V and 9 bases at J, with 8 bases between. For the CDR3, the DNA is TGTGCCAGCAGCTTGCCCCGTGGGCCCCAGCATTTT. Translating gives CASSLPRGPQHF.

This clonotype was counted ten times or more. The chain carries TRBV5-1 and TRBJ1-1; unclear D gene. The germline V and J ends were trimmed by 0 bases and 2 bases, with 14 bases remaining between them. The germline V gene encodes CDR1 SGHRS and CDR2 YFSETQ. The CDR3 extends over 16 amino acids. CDR3 in DNA: TGCGCCAGCAGCTTGGTCCCGGGGAGGAGAAACACTGAAGCTTTCTTT. Translating gives CASSLVPGRRNTEAFF.

DNA for the CDR3: TGTGCCAGCAGCCGACCAGGGGTAGATGAGCAGTTCTTC. Its protein is CASSRPGVDEQFF. The chain carries TRBV13 and TRBJ2-1; D possibly corresponds to TRBD1 (6 bases). CDR1 and CDR2 from the germline V gene are PRHDT and FYEKMQ (reference sequence). This CDR3 is 13 amino acids long. Trimming cost V 5 bases and J 8 bases, with 13 bases left between them.

The V gene is TRBV20-1, the J gene TRBJ1-5; TRBD1 matches at 7 bases. Trimming cost V 4 bases and J 1 base; bases outside gene matches: 13. Germline CDR1 reads DFQATT; CDR2 reads SNEGSKA (reference sequence). CDR3 length: 17 residues. The CDR3 region is CSATPGQSLFSNQPQHF. CDR3 DNA: TGCAGTGCTACTCCGGGACAGAGTCTATTCAGCAATCAGCCCCAGCATTTT.

The V call is TRBV7-3, the J call TRBJ2-1; D remains unclear. This CDR3 is built from 13 residues. Trimming removed 4 bases at V and 12 bases at J, with 16 bases between. Germline V CDR1 and CDR2: SGHTA, FQGTGA. CDR3 nucleotides: TGTGCCAGCAGCTCATACGCTGGGTGGGGGCAGTTCTTC. Its translation: CASSSYAGWGQFF. Full variable domain (rest looked up from reference TRBV7-3 and TRBJ2-1): GAGVSQTPSNKVTEKGKYVELRCDPISGHTALYWYRQSLGQGPEFLIYFQGTGAADDSGLPNDRFFAVRPEGSVSTLKIQRTERGDSAVYLCASSSYAGWGQFFGPGTRLTVL.

Only a few counts were recorded for this clonotype. The chain couples TRBV5-1 to TRBJ2-1; 11 bases map to TRBD2. The CDR3 totals 18 residues. Germline assignment: CDR1 SGHRS and CDR2 YFSETQ. The ends lost 0 bases at V and 7 bases at J; junction bases unmatched: 12. CDR3 bases: TGCGCCAGCAGCTTGGATGGCGGGGGGACTAGCGGAACTAATGAGCAGTTCTTC. Encoded protein: CASSLDGGGTSGTNEQFF.

This clonotype was observed a few times. The V and J genes are TRBV30 and TRBJ2-7; 8 bases fit TRBD2. The CDR3 extends over 15 amino acids. CDR1 is GTSNPN, CDR2 SVGIG, per germline (reference sequence). The J segment lost 6 bases and the V segment lost 0 bases, leaving 10 bases of the junction unmatched. The CDR3 bases are TGTGCCTGGAGTGTATCTCGGGGGGGGTCTACCGAGCAGTACTTC. This encodes CAWSVSRGGSTEQYF.

The V and J genes are TRBV6-2 or TRBV6-3 and TRBJ2-1; possibly TRBD2 for D (6 bases). Germline lookup yields CDR1 MNHEY and CDR2 SVGEGT. There are 11 residues in the CDR3. Trimming pared 11 bases from V and 2 bases from J, leaving 7 bases between. This chain's CDR3 is CAGGTYNEQFF. CDR3 DNA sequence: TGTGCCGGGGGGACCTACAATGAGCAGTTCTTC.

This clonotype showed up just a few times. The rearrangement uses TRBV9 and TRBJ2-7; D may be TRBD1 (6 bases). The germline V gene encodes CDR1 SGDLS and CDR2 YYNGEE. The CDR3 extends over 14 amino acids. With 0 bases removed from V and 4 bases from J, the gap between germline ends came to 11 bases. DNA for the CDR3: TGTGCCAGCAGCGTAGCTACGGGACATTACGAGCAGTACTTC. Translation: CASSVATGHYEQYF.

V usage is TRBV5-1 and J usage is TRBJ2-1; D gene uncertain. The V gene lost 0 bases and the J gene lost 9 bases, with 7 bases spanning the gap. CDR1 is SGHRS and CDR2 is YFSETQ in the germline V gene. This CDR3 contains 12 residues. This CDR3 is CASSLGVAEQFF. CDR3 nucleotides: TGCGCCAGCAGCTTGGGAGTAGCTGAGCAGTTCTTC. Together with reference TRBV5-1 and TRBJ2-1, the CDR3 gives the full variable domain: KAGVTQTPRYLIKTRGQQVTLSCSPISGHRSVSWYQQTPGQGLQFLFEYFSETQRNKGNFPGRFSGRQFSNSRSEMNVSTLELGDSALYLCASSLGVAEQFFGPGTRLTVL.

The V gene is TRBV4-3, the J gene TRBJ2-2, with D hard to call. This CDR3 comprises 13 residues. Germline V lookup: CDR1 LGHNA, CDR2 YSLEER. Trimming removed 2 bases at V and 7 bases at J, with 8 bases between. In DNA form, the CDR3 reads TGCGCCAGCAGCCAATATCGGGTCGGGGAGCTGTTTTTT. Its translation: CASSQYRVGELFF.

The rearrangement joins TRBV20-1 to TRBJ1-1, with a possible D match to TRBD1 (6 bases). Per germline, CDR1 DFQATT and CDR2 SNEGSKA (reference sequence). The CDR3 length is 16 residues. Trimming stripped 2 bases from V and 1 base from J, with 17 bases between. The CDR3 loop is CSARKGGRRGNTEAFF. CDR3 in DNA: TGCAGTGCTAGAAAGGGGGGCAGGAGGGGGAACACTGAAGCTTTCTTT.

There are a few counts of this clonotype. The V call is TRBV6-5, the J call TRBJ1-5, with 8 nucleotides matching TRBD1. The CDR3 is 15 amino acids. Germline lookup yields CDR1 MNHEY and CDR2 SVGAGI. V shed 6 bases and J 3 bases; nucleotides not matched to a gene: 7. The DNA of the CDR3 is TGTGCCAGCAGCCCGACAGGGGTCAACAATCAGCCCCAGCATTTT. This encodes CASSPTGVNNQPQHF.

This chain links TRBV24-1 with TRBJ2-4, with 8 nucleotides matching TRBD1. This CDR3 contains 17 residues. The V segment lost 4 bases and the J segment 1 base; nucleotides outside the gene matches: 8. Germline assignment: CDR1 KGHDR and CDR2 SFDVKD. The CDR3 DNA sequence: TGTGCCACCAGTGACTCTGGACAGGGTTATGCCAAAAACATTCAGTACTTC. This translates into CATSDSGQGYAKNIQYF.

The CDR3 spells CASSLVWTSGREQYF. Written as DNA, the CDR3 is TGCGCCAGCAGCTTGGTTTGGACTAGCGGGAGGGAGCAGTACTTC. J is TRBJ2-7 and V is TRBV5-1, with TRBD2 matching over 14 bases. Trimming removed 0 bases from V and 7 bases from J; junction bases left unmatched: 3. The germline V gene encodes CDR1 SGHRS and CDR2 YFSETQ. This CDR3 is built from 15 residues.

This clonotype has a handful of counts. This chain uses TRBV20-1 with TRBJ1-5; possibly TRBD1 for D (6 bases). This CDR3 is 15 amino acids long. Germline-derived CDR1 and CDR2 are DFQATT and SNEGSKA (reference sequence). The V end lost 1 base, the J end lost 3 bases, and 13 bases lay between the germline ends. The CDR3 sequence: CSARGGTGINQPQHF. Here the CDR3 DNA reads TGCAGTGCTAGAGGGGGTACAGGGATCAATCAGCCCCAGCATTTT.

The V gene is TRBV20-1, the J gene TRBJ1-3; D remains unclear. The CDR3 runs to 14 residues. V was clipped by 0 bases and J by 0 bases, with 6 bases between them. Germline V gene data show CDR1 as DFQATT and CDR2 as SNEGSKA (reference sequence). CDR3 region: CSARELISGNTIYF. Written as DNA, the CDR3 is TGCAGTGCTAGAGAACTCATCTCTGGAAACACCATATATTTT.

The chain recombines TRBV6-5 with TRBJ1-1; no clear D gene. The CDR3 extends over 14 amino acids. Germline V gene lookup returns CDR1 MNHEY and CDR2 SVGAGI. With 0 bases removed from V and 5 bases from J, the gap between germline ends came to 10 bases. The CDR3 region has the DNA TGTGCCAGCAGTTACTCGAAGCCAAAAACTGAAGCTTTCTTT. The encoded protein is CASSYSKPKTEAFF.

This rearrangement joins TRBV20-1 to TRBJ2-7; weak D call: TRBD1 (5 bases). V shed 2 bases and J shed 4 bases, with 12 bases lying between them. This CDR3 is built from 13 residues. The germline gives CDR1 DFQATT, CDR2 SNEGSKA (reference sequence). In DNA, the CDR3 is TGCAGTGCTAGATCAGGGTATGGTTACGAGCAGTACTTC. The encoded protein is CSARSGYGYEQYF.

This clonotype was seen only a few times. This chain connects TRBV7-9 to TRBJ1-6; no firm D call. V lost 1 base and J lost 7, with 8 bases in between. CDR1 and CDR2 from the germline V gene are SEHNR and FQNEAQ (reference sequence). The CDR3 covers 14 residues. CDR3 nucleotides: TGTGCCAGCAGCTTAGATTGGGAAAATTCACCCCTCCACTTT. Its protein product is CASSLDWENSPLHF.

A few counts support this clonotype. The chain recombines TRBV6-5 with TRBJ2-5; the D is unclear. CDR3 size: 13 residues. V was cut by 6 bases and J by 5 bases, with 13 bases left in between. Germline V gene lookup returns CDR1 MNHEY and CDR2 SVGAGI. The DNA of the CDR3 is TGTGCCAGCAGCATTGTTGCTTCGGAGACCCAGTACTTC. This codes for CASSIVASETQYF.

This clonotype turned up a few times. This rearrangement joins TRBV28 to TRBJ2-7; D gene ambiguous. The CDR3 is 14 residues long. Germline V lookup: CDR1 MDHEN, CDR2 SYDVKM. V was shortened by 6 bases and J by 6 bases, with 18 bases between the two germline ends. CDR3 sequence (DNA): TGTGCCAGCAGAGTAGAGAGACGGAGTGGCGAGCAGTACTTC. Encoded protein: CASRVERRSGEQYF.

This clonotype was counted a few times. The V call is TRBV7-9, the J call TRBJ2-7; 9 bases agree with TRBD2. Germline-derived CDR1 and CDR2 are SEHNR and FQNEAQ (reference sequence). The V gene end was trimmed by 1 base and the J gene end by 1 base; junction bases not matched to a gene: 8. The CDR3 is 17 residues long. The DNA for the CDR3 is TGTGCCAGCAGCTTAGGGTCCGCGGGGGGGTCGTCCTACGAGCAGTACTTC. The encoded protein is CASSLGSAGGSSYEQYF.

V and J are TRBV5-4 and TRBJ2-5; weak D call: TRBD1 (6 bases). Per germline, CDR1 SGHNT and CDR2 YYREEE (reference sequence). This CDR3 contains 13 residues. V lost 3 bases, J lost 5 bases, and 11 bases lay in between. The CDR3 protein is CASSSPGHETQYF. CDR3 in DNA: TGTGCCAGCAGCTCACCGGGACACGAGACCCAGTACTTC.

V gene TRBV24-1 combines with J gene TRBJ2-2; D is unclear. Trimming pared 8 bases from V and 2 bases from J, leaving 8 bases between. The CDR3 totals 13 residues. Looked up from germline, CDR1 is KGHDR and CDR2 is SFDVKD. The CDR3 DNA sequence: TGTGCCACCAACGCACCCAACACCGGGGAGCTGTTTTTT. Translated, it gives CATNAPNTGELFF.

There are a few counts of this clonotype. The chain has TRBV5-8 and TRBJ2-3; TRBD2 might be the D (5 bases). Trimming stripped 2 bases from V and 1 base from J, with 17 bases between. The CDR3 loop spans 17 amino acids. Germline lookup yields CDR1 SGHTS and CDR2 YDEGEE. CDR3 loop: CASSFREPGRGTDTQYF. Here the CDR3 DNA reads TGTGCCAGCAGCTTTCGGGAACCCGGAAGGGGCACAGATACGCAGTATTTT.

In this sample, this clonotype turned up a few times. This chain links TRBV27 with TRBJ1-1, with 10 nucleotides matching TRBD1. Per germline, CDR1 MNHEY and CDR2 SMNVEV (reference sequence). The CDR3 spans 15 residues. V shed 5 bases, J shed 1 base, and the junction held 4 bases outside the gene matches. The CDR3 is CASSIRTGGNTEAFF. CDR3 DNA: TGTGCCAGCAGTATCCGGACAGGGGGGAACACTGAAGCTTTCTTT.

This chain joins TRBV29-1 and TRBJ2-3; D perhaps matches TRBD1 (6 bases). The CDR3 has 14 amino acids. Germline lookup yields CDR1 SQVTM and CDR2 ANQGSEA. Trimming took off 4 bases at V and 8 bases at J, with 19 bases between the two ends. CDR3 region: CSVAGDRPLGTQYF. The CDR3 DNA is TGCAGCGTTGCAGGTGACAGGCCATTGGGTACGCAGTATTTT.

The chain couples TRBV7-9 to TRBJ1-3; unclear D gene. Trimming cost V 2 bases and J 0 bases, with 11 bases left between them. The germline V gene encodes CDR1 SEHNR and CDR2 FQNEAQ (reference sequence). The CDR3 consists of 16 residues. The CDR3 nucleotides read TGTGCCAGCAGCTTAACGAGCGGGTTCTCTGGAAACACCATATATTTT. This codes for CASSLTSGFSGNTIYF.